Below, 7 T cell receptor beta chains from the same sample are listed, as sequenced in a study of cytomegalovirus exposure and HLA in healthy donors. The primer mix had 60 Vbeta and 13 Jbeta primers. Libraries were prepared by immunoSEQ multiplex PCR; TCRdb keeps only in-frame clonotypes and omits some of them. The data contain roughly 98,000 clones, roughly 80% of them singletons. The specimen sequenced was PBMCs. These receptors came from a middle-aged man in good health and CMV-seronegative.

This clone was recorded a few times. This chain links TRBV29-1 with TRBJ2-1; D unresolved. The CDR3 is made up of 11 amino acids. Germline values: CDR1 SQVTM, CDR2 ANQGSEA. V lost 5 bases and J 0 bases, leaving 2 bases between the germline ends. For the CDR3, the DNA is TGCAGCGTTCTCTCCTACAATGAGCAGTTCTTC. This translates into CSVLSYNEQFF.

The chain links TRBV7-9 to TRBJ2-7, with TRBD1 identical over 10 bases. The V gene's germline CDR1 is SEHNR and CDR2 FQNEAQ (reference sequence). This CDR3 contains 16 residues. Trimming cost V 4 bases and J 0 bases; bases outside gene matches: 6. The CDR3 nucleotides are TGTGCCAGCAGCTCCCCCCGGGACAGGGGCTCCTACGAGCAGTACTTC. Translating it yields CASSSPRDRGSYEQYF.

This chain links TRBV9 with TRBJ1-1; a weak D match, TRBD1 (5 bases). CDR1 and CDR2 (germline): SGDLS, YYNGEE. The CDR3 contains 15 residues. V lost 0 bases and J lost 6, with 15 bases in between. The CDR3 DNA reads TGTGCCAGCAGCGTAGTTCTGGGGCCGGACGCTGAAGCTTTCTTT. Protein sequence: CASSVVLGPDAEAFF.

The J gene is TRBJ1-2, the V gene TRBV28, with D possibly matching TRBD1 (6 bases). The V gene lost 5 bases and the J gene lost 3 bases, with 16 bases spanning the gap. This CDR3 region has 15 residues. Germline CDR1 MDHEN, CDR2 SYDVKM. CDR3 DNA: TGTGCCAGCAGTATGGGGACACTGATCTACTATGGCTACACCTTC. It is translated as CASSMGTLIYYGYTF.

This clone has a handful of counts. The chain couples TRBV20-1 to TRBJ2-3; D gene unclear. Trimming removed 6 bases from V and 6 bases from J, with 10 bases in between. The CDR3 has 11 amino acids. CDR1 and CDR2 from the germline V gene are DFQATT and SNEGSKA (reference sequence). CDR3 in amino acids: CSAPGSDTQYF. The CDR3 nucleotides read TGCAGTGCCCCCGGGTCTGATACGCAGTATTTT.

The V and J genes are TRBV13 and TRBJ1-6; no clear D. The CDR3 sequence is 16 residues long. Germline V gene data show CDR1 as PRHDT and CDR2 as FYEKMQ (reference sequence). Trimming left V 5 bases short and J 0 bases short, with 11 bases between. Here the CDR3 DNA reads TGTGCCAGCAGCAAAGCACAGAGCTCCTATAATTCACCCCTCCACTTT. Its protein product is CASSKAQSSYNSPLHF.

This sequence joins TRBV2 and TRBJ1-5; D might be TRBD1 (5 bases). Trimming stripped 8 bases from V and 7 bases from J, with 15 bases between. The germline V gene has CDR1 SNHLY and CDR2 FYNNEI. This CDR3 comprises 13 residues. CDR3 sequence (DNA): TGTGCCAGCGGGCGGCGGGGCGGCCAGCCCCAGCATTTT. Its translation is CASGRRGGQPQHF.